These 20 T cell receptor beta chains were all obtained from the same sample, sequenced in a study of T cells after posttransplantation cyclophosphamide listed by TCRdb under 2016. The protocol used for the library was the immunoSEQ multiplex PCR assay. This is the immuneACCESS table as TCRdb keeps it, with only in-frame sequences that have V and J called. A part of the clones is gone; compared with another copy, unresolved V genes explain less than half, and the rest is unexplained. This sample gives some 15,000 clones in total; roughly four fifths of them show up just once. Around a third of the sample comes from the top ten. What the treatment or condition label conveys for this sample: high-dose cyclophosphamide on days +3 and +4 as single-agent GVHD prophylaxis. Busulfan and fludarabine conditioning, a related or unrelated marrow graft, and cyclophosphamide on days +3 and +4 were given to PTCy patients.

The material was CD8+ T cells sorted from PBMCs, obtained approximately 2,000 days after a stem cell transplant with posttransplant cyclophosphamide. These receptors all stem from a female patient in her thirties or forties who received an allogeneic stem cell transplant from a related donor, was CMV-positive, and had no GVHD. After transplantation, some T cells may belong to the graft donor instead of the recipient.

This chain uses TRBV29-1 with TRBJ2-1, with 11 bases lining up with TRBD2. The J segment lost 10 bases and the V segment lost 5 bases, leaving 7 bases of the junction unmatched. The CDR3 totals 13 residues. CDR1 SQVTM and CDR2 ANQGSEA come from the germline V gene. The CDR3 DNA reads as TGCAGCGTTTTTAGCGGGGGGGCCAGCGAGCAGTTCTTC. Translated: CSVFSGGASEQFF.

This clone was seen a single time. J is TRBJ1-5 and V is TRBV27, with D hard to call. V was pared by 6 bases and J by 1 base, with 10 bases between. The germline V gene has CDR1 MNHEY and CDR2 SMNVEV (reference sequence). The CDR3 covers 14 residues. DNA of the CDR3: TGTGCCAGCAGAGTCGGACTCAGCAATCAGCCCCAGCATTTT. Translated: CASRVGLSNQPQHF.

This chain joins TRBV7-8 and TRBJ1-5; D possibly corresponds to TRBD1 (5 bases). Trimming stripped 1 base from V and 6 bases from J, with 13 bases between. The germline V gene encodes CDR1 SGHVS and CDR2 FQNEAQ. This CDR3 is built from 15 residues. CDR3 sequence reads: CASSLVMGQSQPQHF. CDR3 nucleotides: TGTGCCAGCAGCTTAGTTATGGGGCAAAGTCAGCCCCAGCATTTT.

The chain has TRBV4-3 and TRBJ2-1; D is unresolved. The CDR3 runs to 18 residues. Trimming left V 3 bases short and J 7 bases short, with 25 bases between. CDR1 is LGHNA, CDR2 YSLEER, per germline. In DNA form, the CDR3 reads TGCGCCAGCAGCCAGTTGACTCAGACCGAAGCCATCGGGAATGAGCAGTTCTTC. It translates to CASSQLTQTEAIGNEQFF.

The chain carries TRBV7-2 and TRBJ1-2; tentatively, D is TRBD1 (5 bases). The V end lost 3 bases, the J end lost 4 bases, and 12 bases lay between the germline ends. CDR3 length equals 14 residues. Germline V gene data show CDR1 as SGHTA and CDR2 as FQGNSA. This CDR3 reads CASSFKGFGYGYTF. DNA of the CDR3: TGTGCCAGCAGCTTTAAGGGGTTCGGCTATGGCTACACCTTC.

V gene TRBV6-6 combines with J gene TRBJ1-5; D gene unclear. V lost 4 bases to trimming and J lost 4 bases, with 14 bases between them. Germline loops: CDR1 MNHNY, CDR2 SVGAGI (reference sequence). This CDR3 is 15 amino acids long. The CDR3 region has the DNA TGTGCCAGCAGTTCTACCTATACGGGGAATCAGCCCCAGCATTTT. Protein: CASSSTYTGNQPQHF.

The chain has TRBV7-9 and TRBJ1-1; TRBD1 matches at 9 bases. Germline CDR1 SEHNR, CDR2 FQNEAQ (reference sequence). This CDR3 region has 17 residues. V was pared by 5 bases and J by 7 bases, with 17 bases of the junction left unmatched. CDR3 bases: TGTGCCAGCAGCGCAAGGCGGGGACAGGGCGAAATGGATGAAGCTTTCTTT. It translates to CASSARRGQGEMDEAFF.

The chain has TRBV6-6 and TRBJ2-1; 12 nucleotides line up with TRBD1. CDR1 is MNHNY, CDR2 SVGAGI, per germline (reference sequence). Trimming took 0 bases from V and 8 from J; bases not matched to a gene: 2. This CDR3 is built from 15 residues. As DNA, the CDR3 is TGTGCCAGCAGTTACTCGGGGACAGGGGGCGATGAGCAGTTCTTC. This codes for CASSYSGTGGDEQFF.

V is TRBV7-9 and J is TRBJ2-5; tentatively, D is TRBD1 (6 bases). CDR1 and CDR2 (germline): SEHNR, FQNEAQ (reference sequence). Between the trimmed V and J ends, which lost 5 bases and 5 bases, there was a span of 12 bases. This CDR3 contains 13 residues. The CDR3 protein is CASSPRTEETQYF. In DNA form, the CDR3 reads TGTGCCAGCAGCCCCCGGACAGAGGAGACCCAGTACTTC.

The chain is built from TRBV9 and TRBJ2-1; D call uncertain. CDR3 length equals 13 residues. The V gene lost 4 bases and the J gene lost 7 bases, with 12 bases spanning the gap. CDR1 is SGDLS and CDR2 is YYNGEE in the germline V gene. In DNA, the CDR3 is TGTGCCAGCAGCCATGGGCTCACGAATGAGCAGTTCTTC. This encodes CASSHGLTNEQFF.

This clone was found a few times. The DNA of the CDR3 is TGTGCCAGCAGCTTGGAAGGGGGCAATCAGCCCCAGCATTTT. Protein sequence: CASSLEGGNQPQHF. The rearrangement uses TRBV5-6 and TRBJ1-5, with D perhaps matching TRBD1 (5 bases). The CDR3 extends over 14 amino acids. Germline CDR1 is SGHDT and CDR2 is YYEEEE. V was cut by 0 bases and J by 2 bases, with 6 bases left in between.

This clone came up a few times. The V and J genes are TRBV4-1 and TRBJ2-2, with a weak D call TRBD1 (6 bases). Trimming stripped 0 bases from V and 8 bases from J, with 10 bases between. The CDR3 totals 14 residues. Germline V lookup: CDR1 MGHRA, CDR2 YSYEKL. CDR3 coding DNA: TGCGCCAGCAGCCAAGATAGGGGGTTTGGGGAGCTGTTTTTT. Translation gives CASSQDRGFGELFF.

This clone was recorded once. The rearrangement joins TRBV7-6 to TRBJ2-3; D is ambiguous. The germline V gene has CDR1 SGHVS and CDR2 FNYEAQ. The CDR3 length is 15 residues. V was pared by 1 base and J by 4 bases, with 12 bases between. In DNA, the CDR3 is TGTGCCAGCAGCTTAGAAGGAGTCTCAGCAGATACGCAGTATTTT. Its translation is CASSLEGVSADTQYF. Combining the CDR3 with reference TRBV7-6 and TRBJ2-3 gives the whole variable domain GAGVSQSPRYKVTKRGQDVALRCDPISGHVSLYWYRQALGQGPEFLTYFNYEAQQDKSGLPNDRFSAERPEGSISTLTIQRTEQRDSAMYRCASSLEGVSADTQYFGPGTRLTVL.

The CDR3 reads CASSVDRGNQPQHF. CDR3 DNA: TGTGCCAGCAGCGTGGACAGGGGCAATCAGCCCCAGCATTTT. The chain is built from TRBV6-1 and TRBJ1-5, with 8 bases lining up with TRBD1. This CDR3 has 14 residues. CDR1 MNHNS and CDR2 SASEGT come from the germline V gene. V was clipped by 6 bases and J by 2 bases; unmatched bases: 3.

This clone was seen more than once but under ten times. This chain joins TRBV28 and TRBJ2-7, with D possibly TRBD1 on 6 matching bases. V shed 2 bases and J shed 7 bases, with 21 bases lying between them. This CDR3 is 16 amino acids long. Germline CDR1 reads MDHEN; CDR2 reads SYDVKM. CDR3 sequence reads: CASSLGSGGRPEEQYF. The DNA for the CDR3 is TGTGCCAGCAGTTTAGGGTCTGGGGGCCGTCCGGAGGAGCAGTACTTC. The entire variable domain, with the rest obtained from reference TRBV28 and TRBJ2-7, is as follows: DVKVTQSSRYLVKRTGEKVFLECVQDMDHENMFWYRQDPGLGLRLIYFSYDVKMKEKGDIPEGYSVSREKKERFSLILESASTNQTSMYLCASSLGSGGRPEEQYFGPGTRLTVT.

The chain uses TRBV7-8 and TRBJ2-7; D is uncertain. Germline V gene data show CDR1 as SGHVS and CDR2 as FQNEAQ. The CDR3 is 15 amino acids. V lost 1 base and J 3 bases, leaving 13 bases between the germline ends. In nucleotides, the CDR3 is TGTGCCAGCAGCTTAGTGGGCCGTATTAACTACGAGCAGTACTTC. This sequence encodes CASSLVGRINYEQYF.

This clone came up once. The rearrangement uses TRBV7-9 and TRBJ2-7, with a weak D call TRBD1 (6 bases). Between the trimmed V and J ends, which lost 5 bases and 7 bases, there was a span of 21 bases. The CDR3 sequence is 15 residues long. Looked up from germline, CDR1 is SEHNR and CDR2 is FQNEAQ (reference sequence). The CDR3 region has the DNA TGTGCCAGCAGCCCCCGGGACACCATTTACGTAGAGCAGTACTTC. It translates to CASSPRDTIYVEQYF.

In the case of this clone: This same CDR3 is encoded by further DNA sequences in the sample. The CDR3 DNA follows: TGTGCCAGCAGTTTAGGACAGGGTAATCAGCCCCAGCATTTT. Protein: CASSLGQGNQPQHF. The chain employs TRBV28 and TRBJ1-5; 8 bases match TRBD1. The CDR3 is 14 residues long. Germline CDR1 is MDHEN and CDR2 is SYDVKM. The junction had 1 base not matched to a gene; V was cut back by 2 bases and J by 4 bases.

CDR3 amino acids: CASSQPGADEQFF. The DNA for the CDR3 is TGCGCCAGCAGCCAACCAGGGGCAGATGAGCAGTTCTTC. V gene TRBV4-3 combines with J gene TRBJ2-1; TRBD1 is a possible D gene (6 bases). V was trimmed by 2 bases and J by 8 bases, leaving 10 bases between them. Germline V CDR1 and CDR2: LGHNA, YSLEER. This CDR3 has 13 amino acids.

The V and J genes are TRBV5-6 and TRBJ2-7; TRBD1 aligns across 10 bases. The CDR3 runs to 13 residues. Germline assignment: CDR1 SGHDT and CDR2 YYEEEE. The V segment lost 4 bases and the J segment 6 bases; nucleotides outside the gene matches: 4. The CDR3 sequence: CASSAGQGPEQYF. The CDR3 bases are TGTGCCAGCAGCGCGGGACAGGGGCCCGAGCAGTACTTC.